The clone carrying this T cell receptor beta chain has more than one count but fewer than ten. The antigen is unknown. This entry comes from a study of identical twins. Study results and limitations: Conclusions were drawn cross-sectionally by statistical analysis, without following the same donors. Twin sharing of out-of-frame TCR alpha was underestimated by models in monozygotic pairs. Insertions were reduced in abundant cord blood beta clonotypes but not in memory repertoires.

The authors used template switching to add a universal primer site and gave cDNA unique molecular identifiers. A single record per CDR3 protein comes from TCRdb applying MiXCR to the 5' RACE reads. The sample lists hundreds of thousands of distinct CDR3 sequences, 8.6% occurring once. These same data were also listed under a study on yellow fever vaccine responses in identical twins.

This TCR was recovered from a woman under 30 in good health. The sequencing sample was made of PBMCs.

CDR3 residues: CASSLAGAFNEQFF. In DNA form, the CDR3 reads TGTGCCAGCAGCTTAGCGGGGGCATTCAATGAGCAGTTCTTC. This chain uses TRBV7-2 with TRBJ2-1; tentatively, D is TRBD1 (6 bases). V lost 0 bases and J lost 6, with 9 bases in between. The CDR3 extends over 14 amino acids. The germline CDR1 and CDR2 sequences are SGHTA and FQGNSA. Full variable domain (outside the CDR3, taken from reference TRBV7-2 and TRBJ2-1): GAGVSQSPSNKVTEKGKDVELRCDPISGHTALYWYRQSLGQGLEFLIYFQGNSAPDKSGLPSDRFSAERTGGSVSTLTIQRTQQEDSAVYLCASSLAGAFNEQFFGPGTRLTVL.